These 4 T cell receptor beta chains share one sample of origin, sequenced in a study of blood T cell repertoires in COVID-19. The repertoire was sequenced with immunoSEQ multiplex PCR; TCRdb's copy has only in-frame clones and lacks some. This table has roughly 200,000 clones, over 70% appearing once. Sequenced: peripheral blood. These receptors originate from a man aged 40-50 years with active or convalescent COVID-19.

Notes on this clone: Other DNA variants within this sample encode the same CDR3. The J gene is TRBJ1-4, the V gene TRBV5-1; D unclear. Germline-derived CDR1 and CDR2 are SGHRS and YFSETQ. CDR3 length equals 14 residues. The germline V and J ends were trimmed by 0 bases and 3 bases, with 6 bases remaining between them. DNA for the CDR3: TGCGCCAGCAGCTTGGGGTCAGCTAATGAAAAACTGTTTTTT. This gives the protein CASSLGSANEKLFF.

The CDR3 sequence is CATRGPPGQGISYEQYF. In nucleotides, the CDR3 is TGCGCCACCAGGGGGCCTCCGGGACAGGGAATCTCCTACGAGCAGTACTTC. This rearrangement joins TRBV10-2 to TRBJ2-7; 9 bases map to TRBD1. This CDR3 region has 17 residues. The germline CDR1 and CDR2 sequences are WSHSY and SAAADI. The V and J ends lost 10 bases and 0 bases, in that order; junction bases with no gene match: 16.

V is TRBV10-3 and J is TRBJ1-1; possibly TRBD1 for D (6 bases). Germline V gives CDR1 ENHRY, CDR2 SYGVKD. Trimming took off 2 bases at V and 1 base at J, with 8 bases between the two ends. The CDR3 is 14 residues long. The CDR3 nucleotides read TGTGCCATCAGTGAGAGGACAGCGAACACTGAAGCTTTCTTT. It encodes CAISERTANTEAFF.

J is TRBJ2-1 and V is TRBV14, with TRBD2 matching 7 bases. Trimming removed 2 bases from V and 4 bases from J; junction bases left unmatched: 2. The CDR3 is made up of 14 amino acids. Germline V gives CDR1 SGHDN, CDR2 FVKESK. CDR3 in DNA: TGTGCCAGCAGCCAACTAGCGGATTACAATGAGCAGTTCTTC. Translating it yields CASSQLADYNEQFF.